This TCR beta chain emerged from a study of blood T cell repertoires in COVID-19. The assay was immunoSEQ multiplex PCR, and TCRdb's table has in-frame clones only and misses some. The sample records some 200,000 clones, 88% being singletons. The CDR3 consists of 14 residues. From germline, CDR1 is LGHNA and CDR2 YSLEER. Trimming shortened V by 0 bases and J by 4 bases, and 7 bases separated the two germline ends. J is TRBJ1-3 and V is TRBV4-3; maybe TRBD1 (5 bases). The sequence came from a man aged 18 to 30 with active or convalescent COVID-19. The sequencing input was peripheral blood. The CDR3 coding sequence is TGCGCCAGCAGCCAAGATCAGGGCGGAAACACCATATATTTT. It specifies CASSQDQGGNTIYF.